This T cell receptor (beta chain) was captured in a study of shared clonotypes between healthy human individuals. Germline-derived CDR1 and CDR2 are MDHEN and SYDVKM. V lost 6 bases, J lost 4 bases, and 11 bases stayed unmatched. This CDR3 contains 17 residues. CD4+ cells underwent separation, giving CD45RA+ naive and CD45RA-negative memory subsets. The DNA input per sorted-subset replicate PCR was about 180 ng, corresponding to around 30,000 T cell genomes. Original handling: Junction-only immunoSEQ data arrived without quality scores, meaning filtering differed. Profiled with immunoSEQ multiplex PCR; TCRdb holds only in-frame clones, not every one. V, J and clone size derive from that table, while D and trimming were established from the DNA sequence. The sample records around 2,000,000 clones, roughly 94% being singletons.

This chain joins TRBV28 and TRBJ1-4; the match to TRBD1 covers 10 bases. The sequence derives from a man between 18 and 29 years old in good health. Sequencing was done on a sample of naive CD4+ T cells sorted from blood. Described subset: CD45RA+ positively selected. CDR3 nucleotide sequence: TGTGCCAGCAGCAACCCGGGACAGGGGACCAGTAATGAAAAACTGTTTTTT. Its protein product is CASSNPGQGTSNEKLFF.